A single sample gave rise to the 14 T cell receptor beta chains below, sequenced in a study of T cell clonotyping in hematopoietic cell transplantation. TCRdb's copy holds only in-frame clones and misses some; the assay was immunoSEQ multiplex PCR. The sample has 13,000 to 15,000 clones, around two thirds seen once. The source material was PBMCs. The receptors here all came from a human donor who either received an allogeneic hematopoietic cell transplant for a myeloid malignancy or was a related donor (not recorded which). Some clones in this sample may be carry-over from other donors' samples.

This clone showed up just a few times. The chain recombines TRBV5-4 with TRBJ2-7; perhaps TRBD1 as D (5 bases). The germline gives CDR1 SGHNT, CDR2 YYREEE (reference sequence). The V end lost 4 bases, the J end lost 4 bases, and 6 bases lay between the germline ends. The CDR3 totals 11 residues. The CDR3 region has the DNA TGTGCCAGCAGCAGGGGTTACGAGCAGTACTTC. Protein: CASSRGYEQYF.

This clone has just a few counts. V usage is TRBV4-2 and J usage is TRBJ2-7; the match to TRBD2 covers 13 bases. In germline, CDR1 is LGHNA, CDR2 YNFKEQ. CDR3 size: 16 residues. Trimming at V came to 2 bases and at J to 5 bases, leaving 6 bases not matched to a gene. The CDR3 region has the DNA TGTGCCAGCAGCCAAAAGGCTGGACTAGCGGGAGACGAGCAGTACTTC. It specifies CASSQKAGLAGDEQYF.

CDR3 protein: CASSQEVYQGTNEQFF. CDR3 sequence (DNA): TGCGCCAGCAGCCAAGAAGTGTACCAAGGTACCAATGAGCAGTTCTTC. V gene TRBV4-1 combines with J gene TRBJ2-1, with D hard to call. Trimming cost V 0 bases and J 6 bases, with 15 bases left between them. Germline V gene data show CDR1 as MGHRA and CDR2 as YSYEKL. The CDR3 is 16 amino acids.

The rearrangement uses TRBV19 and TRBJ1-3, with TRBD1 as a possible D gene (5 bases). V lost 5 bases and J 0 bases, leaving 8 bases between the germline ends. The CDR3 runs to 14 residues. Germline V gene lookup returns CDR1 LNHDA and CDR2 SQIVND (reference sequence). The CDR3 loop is CASSRQFSGNTIYF. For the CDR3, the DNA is TGTGCCAGTAGTCGACAGTTCTCTGGAAACACCATATATTTT.

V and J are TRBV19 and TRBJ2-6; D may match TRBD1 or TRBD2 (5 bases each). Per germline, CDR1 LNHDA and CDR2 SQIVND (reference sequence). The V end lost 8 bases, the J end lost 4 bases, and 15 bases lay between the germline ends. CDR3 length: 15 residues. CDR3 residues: CASLGVGMGANVLTF. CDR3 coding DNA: TGTGCCAGTTTGGGGGTCGGGATGGGGGCCAACGTCCTGACTTTC.

The CDR3 protein is CARVGGSTEAFF. The CDR3 bases are TGTGCCCGAGTAGGGGGGAGCACTGAAGCTTTCTTT. The chain employs TRBV30 and TRBJ1-1, with D possibly being TRBD1 (6 bases). The CDR3 extends over 12 amino acids. V lost 8 bases to trimming and J lost 4 bases, with 14 bases between them. Germline V CDR1 and CDR2: GTSNPN, SVGIG (reference sequence).

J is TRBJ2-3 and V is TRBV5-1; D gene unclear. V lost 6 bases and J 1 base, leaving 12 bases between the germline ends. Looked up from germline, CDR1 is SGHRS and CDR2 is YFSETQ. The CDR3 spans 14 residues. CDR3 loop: CASNPLGGTDTQYF. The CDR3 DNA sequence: TGCGCCAGCAACCCGTTAGGAGGCACAGATACGCAGTATTTT. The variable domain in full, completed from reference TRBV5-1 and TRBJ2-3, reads KAGVTQTPRYLIKTRGQQVTLSCSPISGHRSVSWYQQTPGQGLQFLFEYFSETQRNKGNFPGRFSGRQFSNSRSEMNVSTLELGDSALYLCASNPLGGTDTQYFGPGTRLTVL.

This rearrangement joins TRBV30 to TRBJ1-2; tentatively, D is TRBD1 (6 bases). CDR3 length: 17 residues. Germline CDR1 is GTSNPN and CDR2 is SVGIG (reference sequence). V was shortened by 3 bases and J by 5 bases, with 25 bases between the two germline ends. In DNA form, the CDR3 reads TGTGCCTGGAGAGAAATAGGGGGGCAGGTGATTATTTATGGCTACACCTTC. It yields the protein CAWREIGGQVIIYGYTF.

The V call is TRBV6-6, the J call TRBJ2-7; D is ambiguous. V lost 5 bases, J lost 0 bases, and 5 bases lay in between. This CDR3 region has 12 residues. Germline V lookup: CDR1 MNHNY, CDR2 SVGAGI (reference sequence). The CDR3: CASSTLSYEQYF. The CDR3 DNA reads TGTGCCAGCAGTACACTCTCCTACGAGCAGTACTTC.

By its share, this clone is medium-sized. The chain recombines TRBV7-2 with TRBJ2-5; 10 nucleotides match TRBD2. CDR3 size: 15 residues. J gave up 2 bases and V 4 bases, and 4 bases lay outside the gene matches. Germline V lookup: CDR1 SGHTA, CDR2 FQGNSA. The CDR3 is CASSSERGGQETQYF. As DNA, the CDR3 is TGTGCCAGCAGCTCCGAGCGGGGGGGTCAAGAGACCCAGTACTTC.

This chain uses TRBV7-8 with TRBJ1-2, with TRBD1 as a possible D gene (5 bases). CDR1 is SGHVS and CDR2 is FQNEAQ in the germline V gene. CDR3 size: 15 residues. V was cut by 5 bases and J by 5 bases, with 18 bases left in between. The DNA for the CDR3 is TGTGCCAGCAGCCCCACGGGGCAGGCGATTTATGGCTACACCTTC. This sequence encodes CASSPTGQAIYGYTF.

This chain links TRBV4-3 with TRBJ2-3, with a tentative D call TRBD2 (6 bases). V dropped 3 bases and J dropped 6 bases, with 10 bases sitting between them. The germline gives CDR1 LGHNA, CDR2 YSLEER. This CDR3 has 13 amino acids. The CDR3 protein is CASSQEGWDTQYF. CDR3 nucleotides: TGCGCCAGCAGCCAGGAGGGGTGGGATACGCAGTATTTT.

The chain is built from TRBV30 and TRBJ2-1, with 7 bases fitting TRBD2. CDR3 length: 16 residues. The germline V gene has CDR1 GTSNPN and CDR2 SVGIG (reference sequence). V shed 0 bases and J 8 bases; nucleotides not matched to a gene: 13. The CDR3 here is CAWSVSPPLAHDEQFF. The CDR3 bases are TGTGCCTGGAGTGTATCCCCCCCACTAGCGCACGATGAGCAGTTCTTC. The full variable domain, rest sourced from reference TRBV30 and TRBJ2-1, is SQTIHQWPATLVQPVGSPLSLECTVEGTSNPNLYWYRQAAGRGLQLLFYSVGIGQISSEVPQNLSASRPQDRQFILSSKKLLLSDSGFYLCAWSVSPPLAHDEQFFGPGTRLTVL.

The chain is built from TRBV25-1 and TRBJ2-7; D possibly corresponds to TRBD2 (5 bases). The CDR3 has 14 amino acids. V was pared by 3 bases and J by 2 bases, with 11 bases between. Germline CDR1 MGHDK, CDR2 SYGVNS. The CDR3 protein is CASSDLTGAYEQYF. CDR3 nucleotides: TGTGCCAGCAGTGATTTAACCGGGGCCTACGAGCAGTACTTC.